The T cell receptor (beta chain) under discussion was sequenced for a study of blood T cell repertoires in COVID-19. As for the study in general: Acute and convalescent COVID-19 specimens originated in the United States, Italy and Spain. Sample material is recorded as cDNA or gDNA derived from T cells, B-cell-depleted T cells, or PBMCs.

Authors' methods: Amplification with reference gene primers provided the estimates of nucleated cell counts. Some clones are missing from TCRdb's copy, which holds only in-frame ones; the method was immunoSEQ multiplex PCR. V and J calls and clone size are given by that table; D and trimming were obtained from the DNA. The sample has about 140,000 clones, around 83% seen once. Sequences were obtained from peripheral blood. This receptor was obtained from a human donor in a cohort sampled during active COVID-19.

As DNA, the CDR3 is TGTGCCAGCAGTTTTTGGGCGCGGGCTAATGAAAAACTGTTTTTT. Protein product: CASSFWARANEKLFF. The gene calls are TRBV28 and TRBJ1-4; D unclear. The CDR3 is made up of 15 amino acids. Between the trimmed V and J ends, which lost 3 bases and 3 bases, there was a span of 11 bases. The germline V gene has CDR1 MDHEN and CDR2 SYDVKM.